The sequence of this T cell receptor (beta chain) was determined in a study of blood T cell repertoires in COVID-19. About the research overall: Samples of COVID-19 (acute and convalescent) were obtained from the United States, Italy and Spain. Sources were T cells, B-cell-depleted T cells, or PBMCs; the material itself was cDNA or gDNA.

The ends were cut back, 6 bases at V and 2 bases at J, with 12 bases in the middle. CDR1 is DFQATT, CDR2 SNEGSKA, per germline (reference sequence). This CDR3 comprises 13 residues. Under the authors' procedure: Reference gene primer amplification yielded estimated nucleated cell counts. This table comes from immunoSEQ multiplex PCR, and its TCRdb copy is limited to in-frame clones, with some not included. Clonal size and the V and J genes are those of that table, whereas D and trimming came from the DNA. The data hold about 160,000 clones, with approximately 91% observed a single time. This clone is a singleton in its sample.

Sequencing used peripheral blood. V gene TRBV20-1 combines with J gene TRBJ2-3, with D possibly TRBD2 on 5 matching bases. This receptor was obtained from a man aged 18-30 years with acute or convalescent COVID-19. CDR3 sequence reads: CSASRRNTDTQYF. CDR3 DNA: TGCAGTGCGAGTAGGAGGAACACAGATACGCAGTATTTT.